This T cell receptor beta chain was documented in a study of blood T cell repertoires in COVID-19. Study in general: Acute and convalescent COVID-19 specimens originated in the United States, Italy and Spain. Sources were T cells, B-cell-depleted T cells, or PBMCs; the material itself was cDNA or gDNA.

Authors' methods: Reference gene primer amplification gave estimated nucleated cell counts. Sequencing was performed with immunoSEQ multiplex PCR; in TCRdb, only in-frame clones are kept and a portion is missing. The V and J calls and clone size come from that table; D and trimming were worked out from the DNA. The repertoire holds 150,000 to 200,000 clones, with approximately 87% as singletons. J was trimmed by 3 bases and V by 0 bases; bases with no gene match: 7. This CDR3 comprises 16 residues. Germline V gene sequence: CDR1 GTSNPN, CDR2 SVGIG (reference sequence). Enrolment of Seattle patients took place during active infection, and they were followed longitudinally.

The chain is built from TRBV30 and TRBJ2-1; 8 bases are shared with TRBD1. The sample consisted of peripheral blood. The receptor's source is a woman aged 70-85 years with COVID-19, enrolled during active disease. CDR3 bases: TGTGCCTGGAGTGTACCGACAGGGGCAAACTACAATGAGCAGTTCTTC. Translating gives CAWSVPTGANYNEQFF.